The 20 T cell receptor beta chains below come from one sample, sequenced in a study of Graves' ophthalmopathy and Graves' hyperthyroidism. The sequenced template was RNA, covering the TCR beta CDR3 region. The workflow started with a first-round RT-PCR run with HTBI primers and then moved on to a second-round multiplex PCR. MiXCR, run by TCRdb on the multiplex PCR reads, gives a single entry per CDR3 protein. The sample comprises roughly 50,000 distinct CDR3 sequences, roughly 46% of which are singletons, and roughly 5% rests with the top ten. The sequenced sample was peripheral blood. All receptors come from an adult woman with Graves' ophthalmopathy.

This clonotype was found many times. The chain links TRBV7-2 to TRBJ2-7; 7 bases align to TRBD2. This CDR3 contains 16 residues. With V trimmed by 0 bases and J by 2 bases, 7 bases remained unmatched. The germline V gene encodes CDR1 SGHTA and CDR2 FQGNSA. In DNA form, the CDR3 reads TGTGCCAGCAGCTTAGCCCTTGGGGGGGGACCCTACGAGCAGTACTTC. It yields the protein CASSLALGGGPYEQYF.

This clonotype has a count of ten or more. The V call is TRBV5-6, the J call TRBJ1-2; D gene unclear. The CDR3 loop spans 14 amino acids. CDR1 and CDR2 from the germline V gene are SGHDT and YYEEEE. V gave up 5 bases and J gave up 5 bases, with 16 bases separating them. The chain's CDR3 is CASSVLGPQYGYTF. The CDR3 DNA reads TGTGCCAGCAGTGTCCTTGGGCCGCAATATGGCTACACCTTC. Using reference TRBV5-6 and TRBJ1-2 for the parts outside the CDR3, the full variable domain is DAGVTQSPTHLIKTRGQQVTLRCSPKSGHDTVSWYQQALGQGPQFIFQYYEEEERQRGNFPDRFSGHQFPNYSSELNVNALLLGDSALYLCASSVLGPQYGYTFGSGTRLTVV.

The J gene is TRBJ1-2, the V gene TRBV20-1; D is possibly TRBD1 (5 bases). The V and J ends lost 2 bases and 6 bases respectively, with 16 bases between them. Germline V gene sequence: CDR1 DFQATT, CDR2 SNEGSKA (reference sequence). This CDR3 region has 14 residues. The CDR3 DNA is TGCAGTGCTAGACCTCCCGGGACTTACAATGGCTACACCTTC. This encodes CSARPPGTYNGYTF.

Ten or more counts support this clonotype. CDR3 sequence (DNA): TGCAGTGCTCTGGCGGGAGGTAGAAATGAGCAGTTCTTC. Translating it yields CSALAGGRNEQFF. The rearrangement links TRBV20-1 to TRBJ2-1; 8 nucleotides match TRBD2. The CDR3 has 13 amino acids. The germline V gene encodes CDR1 DFQATT and CDR2 SNEGSKA (reference sequence). Losses at the gene ends were 5 bases for V and 7 bases for J; bases not matched to a gene: 7.

Comments on this clonotype: At one of its ends the junction is not consistent with the germline gene, which may arise from a read error. The chain employs TRBV20-1 and TRBJ2-1; 12 bases match TRBD2. Germline V gene data show CDR1 as DFQATT and CDR2 as SNEGSKA (reference sequence). There are 13 residues in the CDR3. Here the CDR3 reads CSARDRLAGEDSF. In nucleotides, the CDR3 is TGCAGTGCTAGAGATCGACTAGCGGGAGAAGATAGCTTC.

CDR3 in DNA: TGCAGTGCTAGAGACTCGGGGGGTGAGACCCAGTACTTC. Amino acid sequence: CSARDSGGETQYF. The rearrangement uses TRBV20-1 and TRBJ2-5, with 7 nucleotides matching TRBD2. The CDR3 covers 13 residues. Germline-derived CDR1 and CDR2 are DFQATT and SNEGSKA (reference sequence). Germline trimming cut 0 bases from V and 5 bases from J; bases unmatched to any gene: 3.

Many counts were recorded for this clonotype. CDR3 in amino acids: CASSYLRDLNTEAFF. The CDR3 DNA is TGTGCCAGCAGTTACCTCAGGGATCTGAACACTGAAGCTTTCTTT. The chain is built from TRBV6-2 or TRBV6-3 and TRBJ1-1, with D maybe TRBD1 (5 bases). CDR1 is MNHEY and CDR2 is SVGEGT in the germline V gene. V shed 2 bases and J shed 0 bases, with 10 bases lying between them. This CDR3 has 15 residues.

The V call is TRBV2, the J call TRBJ2-3, with 13 positions matching TRBD2. In germline, CDR1 is SNHLY, CDR2 FYNNEI. The CDR3 has 17 amino acids. Losses at the gene ends were 5 bases for V and 5 bases for J; bases not matched to a gene: 10. DNA for the CDR3: TGTGCCAGCAGTCCAATTCCGGGACTAGCGGGATTAGATACGCAGTATTTT. Protein: CASSPIPGLAGLDTQYF.

At least ten counts were recorded for this clonotype. The J gene is TRBJ1-2, the V gene TRBV5-6, with TRBD1 as a possible D gene (6 bases). Trimming cost V 0 bases and J 4 bases, with 13 bases left between them. Germline lookup yields CDR1 SGHDT and CDR2 YYEEEE. The length of the CDR3 is 15 residues. The CDR3 spells CASSLAPGDIYGYTF. In DNA, the CDR3 is TGTGCCAGCAGCTTGGCGCCAGGGGACATCTATGGCTACACCTTC.

This clonotype was seen many times. A junction boundary mismatches the germline segment, possibly from a read error. The V and J genes are TRBV7-8 and TRBJ2-2; D possibly corresponds to TRBD1 (6 bases). The CDR3 covers 17 residues. Germline CDR1 SGHVS, CDR2 FQNEAQ. CDR3 protein: CASSLDELGRGAGELLF. The CDR3 bases are TGTGCCAGCAGCTTAGACGAGCTTGGCAGGGGCGCCGGGGAGCTGCTTTTT.

Worth noting for this clonotype: A read error may account for a junction end that differs from germline. The chain combines TRBV2 with TRBJ2-3; D unresolved. Germline values: CDR1 SNHLY, CDR2 FYNNEI. This CDR3 has 13 residues. As DNA, the CDR3 is TGTGCCAGCACTGGCGGCTCCACAGATACGCAGTGTTTT. Amino acids: CASTGGSTDTQCF.

The chain joins TRBV11-2 to TRBJ1-5; no firm D call. CDR3 length equals 14 residues. Trimming removed 1 base from V and 7 bases from J, with 11 bases in between. The germline CDR1 and CDR2 sequences are SGHAT and FQNNGV. The CDR3 nucleotides read TGTGCCAGCAGCTTAGTTGGCAATGAGCAGCCCCAGCATTTT. Its protein product is CASSLVGNEQPQHF.

This clonotype was seen ten or more times. J is TRBJ2-3 and V is TRBV13; D might be TRBD2 (5 bases). The V end lost 6 bases, the J end lost 2 bases, and 21 bases lay between the germline ends. CDR3 size: 17 residues. Germline assignment: CDR1 PRHDT and CDR2 FYEKMQ (reference sequence). The CDR3 bases are TGTGCCAGCAGTTCATCCCGCGGGCGAGCGTTCACAGATACGCAGTATTTT. Its protein product is CASSSSRGRAFTDTQYF.

This chain uses TRBV29-1 with TRBJ1-2; 8 nucleotides agree with TRBD1. Losses at the gene ends were 5 bases for V and 1 base for J; bases not matched to a gene: 3. The CDR3 contains 13 residues. Germline V gives CDR1 SQVTM, CDR2 ANQGSEA. CDR3 region: CSVTQGGNYGYTF. The CDR3 DNA sequence: TGCAGCGTTACACAGGGGGGTAACTATGGCTACACCTTC.

This clonotype has ten or more counts. The chain uses TRBV28 and TRBJ1-4; D is possibly TRBD1 (5 bases). Trimming left V 2 bases short and J 8 bases short, with 12 bases between. Looked up from germline, CDR1 is MDHEN and CDR2 is SYDVKM. The CDR3 loop spans 14 amino acids. CDR3: CASSLGHLGEKLFF. CDR3 DNA sequence: TGTGCCAGCAGTTTAGGACACCTTGGGGAAAAACTGTTTTTT.

The chain couples TRBV20-1 to TRBJ1-6; TRBD1 is a possible D gene (5 bases). The CDR3 sequence is 14 residues long. The germline V and J ends were trimmed by 3 bases and 10 bases, with 16 bases remaining between them. Germline CDR1 is DFQATT and CDR2 is SNEGSKA (reference sequence). CDR3 region: CSASGGTGRSPLHF. CDR3 DNA sequence: TGCAGTGCTAGTGGCGGGACTGGGCGATCACCCCTCCACTTT.

A note on this clonotype: This may arise from a read error, as a much more abundant clone is one base away. The rearrangement uses TRBV18 and TRBJ1-6, with no clear D. Per germline, CDR1 KGHSH and CDR2 LQKENI. CDR3 length: 13 amino acids. The CDR3 DNA follows: TGTGCCGGCTCACCACCTAGGCGGTCACCCCTCCACTTT. Its translation is CAGSPPRRSPLHF.

This clonotype was counted many times. This chain links TRBV27 with TRBJ2-3, with a possible D match to TRBD2 (5 bases). CDR3 length: 11 amino acids. CDR1 is MNHEY and CDR2 is SMNVEV in the germline V gene (reference sequence). The V end was cut by 6 bases, the J end by 5 bases, with 6 bases between. The CDR3 region is CASRGVDTQYF. CDR3 bases: TGTGCCAGCAGGGGAGTAGATACGCAGTATTTT.

Written as DNA, the CDR3 is TGTGCCAGCAGCTTAGGGTGCCCCTACGAGCAGTACTTC. It is translated as CASSLGCPYEQYF. This chain connects TRBV13 to TRBJ2-7; D not resolved. The CDR3 has 13 amino acids. Deletions cut 0 bases from V and 2 bases from J, with 5 bases between. The germline V gene has CDR1 PRHDT and CDR2 FYEKMQ (reference sequence).

Ten or more counts support this clonotype. J is TRBJ2-5 and V is TRBV20-1; D unresolved. The CDR3 runs 13 residues. Germline V CDR1 and CDR2: DFQATT, SNEGSKA (reference sequence). V dropped 3 bases and J dropped 4 bases, with 12 bases sitting between them. The CDR3: CSASGPWGETQYF. In DNA form, the CDR3 reads TGCAGTGCTAGTGGTCCATGGGGAGAGACCCAGTACTTC.